This T cell receptor (beta chain) was identified during a study of T cells in Graves' hyperthyroidism and ophthalmopathy. The CDR3 consists of 13 residues. Trimming shortened V by 3 bases and J by 7 bases, and 12 bases separated the two germline ends. RNA transcripts served as the template for amplifying TCR beta CDR3 regions. A set of HTBI primers served as the primers for a first-round RT-PCR of the TCR CDR3. TCRdb ran MiXCR on the multiplex PCR reads and lists one entry per CDR3 protein. The sample records 750,000 to 950,000 distinct CDR3 sequences, 38% being singletons. The authors deemed Graves' hyperthyroidism stable absent ophthalmopathy progression within 18 months. Diagnostic assessment was based on clinical symptoms, serum thyroxine and TRAb, thyroid ultrasound and orbital computed tomography. This clonotype was counted only a few times.

The rearrangement links TRBV12-3 or TRBV12-4 to TRBJ1-2; D gene ambiguous. Sequencing was done on a sample of blood. The origin of this receptor is a man between 18 and 29 years old with Graves' hyperthyroidism. CDR3 in amino acids: CASSFRPGRGYTF. The CDR3 bases are TGTGCCAGCAGTTTTCGCCCAGGCCGTGGCTACACCTTC.